This entry is about one T cell receptor (beta chain). The source of the sample is a study of Ad26.COV2.S vaccination and SARS-CoV-2 variants. Assay: immunoSEQ multiplex PCR; the TCRdb copy retains only in-frame clones and omits some. The sample yields about 400,000 clones, approximately 91% seen once. Treatment indicated: around 19 received Ad26.COV2.S at low or high dose, single or two shots; several received placebo; per-sample allocation not given. Sample collection was performed on day 63 after the first vaccine or placebo injection. SARS-CoV-2 spike from the Wuhan strain was encoded by the vaccine, an Ad26 vector. Germline CDR1 SGHDT, CDR2 YYEEEE. The germline V and J ends were trimmed by 3 bases and 0 bases, with 10 bases remaining between them. The CDR3 loop spans 15 amino acids.

This chain connects TRBV5-6 to TRBJ1-3; D perhaps matches TRBD1 (5 bases). This TCR came from a person aged 18-65 years who received the Ad26.COV2.S COVID-19 vaccine or a placebo. This sample comprised peripheral blood, obtained in a trial of Ad26.COV2.S vaccine versus placebo. The CDR3: CASSWGRNSGNTIYF. CDR3 DNA: TGTGCCAGCAGCTGGGGACGGAACTCTGGAAACACCATATATTTT.